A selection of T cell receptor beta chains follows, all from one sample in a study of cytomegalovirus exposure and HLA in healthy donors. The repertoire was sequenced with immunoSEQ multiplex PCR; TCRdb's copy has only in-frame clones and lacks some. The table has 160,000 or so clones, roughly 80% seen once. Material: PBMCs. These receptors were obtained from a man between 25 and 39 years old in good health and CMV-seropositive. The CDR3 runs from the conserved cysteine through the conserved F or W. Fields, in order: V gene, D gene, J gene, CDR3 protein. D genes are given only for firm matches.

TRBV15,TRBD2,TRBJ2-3,CATSRVSGGLDTQYF
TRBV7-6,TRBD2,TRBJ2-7,CASSPGLAGVKEQYF
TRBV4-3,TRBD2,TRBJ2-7,CASSQEVLAGASYEQYF
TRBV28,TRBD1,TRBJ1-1,CASSWGDRGNTEAFF
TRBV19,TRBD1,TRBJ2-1,CASSIDPPGQGAVNEQFF
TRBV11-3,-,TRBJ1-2,CASSPPWQGRGSYGYTF
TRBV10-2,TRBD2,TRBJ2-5,CASSESYSGSRETQYF
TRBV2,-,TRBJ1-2,CASSVRSDYGYTF
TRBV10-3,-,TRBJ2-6,CATLGGAPGANVLTF
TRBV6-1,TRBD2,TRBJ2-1,CASSVSGGEYNEQFF
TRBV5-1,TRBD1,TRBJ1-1,CASSSGQGGGHTEAFF
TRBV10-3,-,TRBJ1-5,CAISDSGGNQPQHF
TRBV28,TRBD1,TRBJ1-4,CASQDREKLFF
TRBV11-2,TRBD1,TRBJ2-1,CASSLGEGTGYEQFF
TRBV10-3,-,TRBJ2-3,CAISDGESTDTQYF
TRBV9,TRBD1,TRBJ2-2,CASTGTGWTGELFF
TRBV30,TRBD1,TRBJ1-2,CAWSSGTGYGYTF
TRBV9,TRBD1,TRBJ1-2,CASRRGQVWGYTF
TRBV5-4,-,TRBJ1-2,CASSLGLPGAGGYTF
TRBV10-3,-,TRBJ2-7,CATFGGREQYF
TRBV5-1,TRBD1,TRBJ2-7,CASSETGNYEQYF
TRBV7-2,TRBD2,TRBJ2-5,CASSPLVAGGRETQYF
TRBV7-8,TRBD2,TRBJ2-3,CASSPPSMGTIHF
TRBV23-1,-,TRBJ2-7,CASGPPGHHYEQYF
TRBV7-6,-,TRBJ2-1,CASSLLSVNEQFF
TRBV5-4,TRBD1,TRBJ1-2,CASSSRQGNVADYGYTF
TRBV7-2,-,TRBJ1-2,CASSLGWAGPSYGYTF
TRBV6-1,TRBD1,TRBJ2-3,CASSEAVTGADTQYF
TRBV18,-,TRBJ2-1,CASSPTLSSYNEQFF
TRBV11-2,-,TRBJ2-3,CASSLVGSDSPDTQYF
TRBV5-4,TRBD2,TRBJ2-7,CASSLASLASGPYEQYF
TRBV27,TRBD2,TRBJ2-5,CASSPLGLAEQETQYF
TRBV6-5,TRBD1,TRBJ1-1,CASSRTGGDAEAFF
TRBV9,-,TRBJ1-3,CASSVGGVPSGNTIYF
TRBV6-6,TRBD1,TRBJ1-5,CASSHRDSLWPQHF
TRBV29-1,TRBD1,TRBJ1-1,CSVGETGWATEAFF
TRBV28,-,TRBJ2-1,CASSYPEEQFF
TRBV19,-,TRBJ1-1,CASSTQRSTEAFF
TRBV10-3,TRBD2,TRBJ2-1,CATIQSGGFNEQFF
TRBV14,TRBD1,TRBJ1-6,CASSQEMTGRNSPLHF
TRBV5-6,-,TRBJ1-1,CASSRRTEAFF
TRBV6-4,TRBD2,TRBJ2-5,CASSDSKLAGAQETQYF
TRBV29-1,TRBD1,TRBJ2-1,CSAHGGTGVDEQFF
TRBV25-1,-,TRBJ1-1,CASSVQGTEAFF
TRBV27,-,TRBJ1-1,CASSAHSQNPNTEAFF
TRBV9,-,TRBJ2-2,CASSVASTGELFF
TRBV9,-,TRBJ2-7,CASSVAAGASYEQYF